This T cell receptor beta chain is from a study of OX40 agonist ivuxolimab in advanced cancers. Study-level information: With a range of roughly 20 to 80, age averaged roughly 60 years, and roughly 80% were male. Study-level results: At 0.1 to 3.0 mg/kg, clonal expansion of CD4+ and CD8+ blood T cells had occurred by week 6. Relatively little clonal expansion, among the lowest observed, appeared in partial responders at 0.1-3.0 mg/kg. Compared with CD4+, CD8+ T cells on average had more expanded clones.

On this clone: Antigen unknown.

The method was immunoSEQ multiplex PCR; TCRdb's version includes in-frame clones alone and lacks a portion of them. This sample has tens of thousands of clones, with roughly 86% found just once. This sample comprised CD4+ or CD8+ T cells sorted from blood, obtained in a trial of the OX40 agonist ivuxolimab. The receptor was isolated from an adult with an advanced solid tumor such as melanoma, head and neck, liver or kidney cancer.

CDR3 in DNA: TGTGCCAGCAGTGCCCGGACAGATACGCAGTATTTT. Its translation is CASSARTDTQYF. This sequence joins TRBV6-1 and TRBJ2-3; the D is unclear. Trimming took 4 bases from V and 3 from J, leaving 5 bases between them. Germline V gene data show CDR1 as MNHNS and CDR2 as SASEGT. This CDR3 is 12 amino acids long.